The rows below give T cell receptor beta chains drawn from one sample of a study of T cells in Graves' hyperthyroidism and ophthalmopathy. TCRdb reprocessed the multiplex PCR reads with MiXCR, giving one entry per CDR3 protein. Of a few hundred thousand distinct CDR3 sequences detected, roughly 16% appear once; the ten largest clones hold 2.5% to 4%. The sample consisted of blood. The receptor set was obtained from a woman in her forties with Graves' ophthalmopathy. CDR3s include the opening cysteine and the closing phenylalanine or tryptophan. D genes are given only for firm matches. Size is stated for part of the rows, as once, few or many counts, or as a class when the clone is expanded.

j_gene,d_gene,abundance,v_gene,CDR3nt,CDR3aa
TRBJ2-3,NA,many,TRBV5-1,TGCACCAGCAGCCCTGGCTCGTACGGGAAAACAGATACGCAGTATTTT,CTSSPGSYGKTDTQYF
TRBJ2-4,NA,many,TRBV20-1,TGCAGTGCCCCAGGGGTTGGGGGCGATATAGACAAAAACATTCAGTACTTC,CSAPGVGGDIDKNIQYF
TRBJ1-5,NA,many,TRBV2,TGTGCCAGCAGTCGACAGACTAATCAGCCCCAGCATTTT,CASSRQTNQPQHF
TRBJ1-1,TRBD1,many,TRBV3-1,TGTGCCAGCAGCCCCGTCCTAGGACAGGATAACACTGAAGCTTTCTTT,CASSPVLGQDNTEAFF
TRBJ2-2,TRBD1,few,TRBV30,TGTGCCTGGAGTAGACAGGGGCCGAACACCGGGGAGCTGTTTTTT,CAWSRQGPNTGELFF
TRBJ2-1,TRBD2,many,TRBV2,TGTGCCAGCAGGGGACTAGCGGGAGGGCCCTCCTACAATGAGCAGTTCTTC,CASRGLAGGPSYNEQFF
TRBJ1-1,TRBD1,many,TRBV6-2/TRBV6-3,TGTGCCAGCAGTACAGGGGGCGTAGCTTTCTTT,CASSTGGVAFF
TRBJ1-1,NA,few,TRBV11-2,TGTGCCAGCAGCTTTGTTCAGGGGAACACTGAAGCTTTCTTT,CASSFVQGNTEAFF
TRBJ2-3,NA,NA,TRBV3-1,TGTGCCAGCAGCCAAGAGGCCGGATTGCCGACGGATACGCAGTATTTT,CASSQEAGLPTDTQYF
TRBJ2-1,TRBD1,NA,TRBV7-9,TGTGCCAGCATCCAGGGGGCTTGGGATGAGCAGTTCTTC,CASIQGAWDEQFF